Each of the 22 T cell receptor beta chains below was sequenced from the same sample in a study of Ad26.COV2.S vaccination and SARS-CoV-2 variants. Regarding treatment: around 19 received Ad26.COV2.S at low or high dose, single or two shots; about 5 received placebo; per-sample allocation not given. Day 63 after the first vaccine or placebo injection was the time point for sampling. Sequencing used immunoSEQ multiplex PCR; TCRdb keeps in-frame clones, though not all of them. This table has around 450,000 clones, 90% appearing once. The input for sequencing was peripheral blood, taken in a trial of Ad26.COV2.S vaccine versus placebo. The receptor source for this set is a person between 18 and 60 years old who received the Ad26.COV2.S COVID-19 vaccine or a placebo.

The chain uses TRBV4-2 and TRBJ1-4, with a tentative D call TRBD1 (6 bases). Germline V gene data show CDR1 as LGHNA and CDR2 as YNFKEQ. The V end was cut by 4 bases, the J end by 8 bases, with 23 bases between. This CDR3 contains 17 residues. The CDR3 protein is CASSPAGWSGRGEKLFF. The CDR3 DNA reads TGTGCCAGCAGCCCCGCCGGTTGGTCGGGAAGGGGGGAAAAACTGTTTTTT.

The CDR3 sequence is CASSEMTSPNSGNTIYF. In DNA form, the CDR3 reads TGTGCCAGCAGTGAGATGACCTCCCCAAACTCTGGAAACACCATATATTTT. The chain recombines TRBV2 with TRBJ1-3; no reliable D call. Trimming shortened V by 3 bases and J by 0 bases, and 15 bases separated the two germline ends. Germline V gene data show CDR1 as SNHLY and CDR2 as FYNNEI. The length of the CDR3 is 17 residues.

The chain joins TRBV7-9 to TRBJ2-3, with TRBD1 matching over 8 bases. The CDR3 is made up of 14 amino acids. Germline CDR1 SEHNR, CDR2 FQNEAQ (reference sequence). Trimming took 5 bases from V and 5 from J; bases not matched to a gene: 6. CDR3 sequence: CASSPDRAQDTQYF. As DNA, the CDR3 is TGTGCCAGCAGCCCGGACAGGGCGCAAGATACGCAGTATTTT.

On this clone: Within the sample, other DNA sequences also encode this same CDR3. The rearrangement joins TRBV19 to TRBJ1-5; tentatively, D is TRBD1 (5 bases). CDR1 and CDR2 from the germline V gene are LNHDA and SQIVND (reference sequence). V lost 6 bases to trimming and J lost 0 bases, with 12 bases between them. CDR3 length equals 15 residues. The CDR3 nucleotides are TGTGCCAGTAGCGGGACGGGACTTAGCAATCAGCCCCAGCATTTT. It translates to CASSGTGLSNQPQHF.

This chain connects TRBV5-8 to TRBJ1-5, with a possible D match to TRBD1 (5 bases). Per germline, CDR1 SGHTS and CDR2 YDEGEE. V lost 1 base and J lost 3, with 8 bases in between. This CDR3 has 14 residues. CDR3 residues: CASSLYRNNQPQHF. In DNA, the CDR3 is TGTGCCAGCAGCTTGTACAGGAACAATCAGCCCCAGCATTTT.

The V gene is TRBV28, the J gene TRBJ1-5; tentatively, D is TRBD1 (5 bases). Germline-derived CDR1 and CDR2 are MDHEN and SYDVKM. This CDR3 contains 14 residues. V was shortened by 6 bases and J by 0 bases, with 9 bases between the two germline ends. The CDR3 sequence: CASSQGNSNQPQHF. The CDR3, as DNA: TGTGCCAGCAGCCAGGGAAATAGCAATCAGCCCCAGCATTTT.

The V call is TRBV7-2, the J call TRBJ2-1; D remains unclear. The germline CDR1 and CDR2 sequences are SGHTA and FQGNSA. The CDR3 runs to 14 residues. Between the trimmed V and J ends, which lost 5 bases and 8 bases, there was a span of 16 bases. This CDR3 is CASSATPDLDEQFF. CDR3 nucleotide sequence: TGTGCCAGCAGCGCTACCCCCGACTTGGATGAGCAGTTCTTC. The full variable domain, its missing parts supplied by reference TRBV7-2 and TRBJ2-1, is GAGVSQSPSNKVTEKGKDVELRCDPISGHTALYWYRQSLGQGLEFLIYFQGNSAPDKSGLPSDRFSAERTGGSVSTLTIQRTQQEDSAVYLCASSATPDLDEQFFGPGTRLTVL.

DNA of the CDR3: TGTGCCAGCAGTTCGGACAGAGTCTACGAGCAGTACTTC. It yields the protein CASSSDRVYEQYF. The chain uses TRBV3-1 (or the pseudogene TRBV3-2) and TRBJ2-7, with D possibly matching TRBD1 (6 bases). Germline CDR1 LGHDT, CDR2 YNNKEL (reference sequence). V lost 6 bases and J lost 3, with 12 bases in between. This CDR3 comprises 13 residues.

The V call is TRBV6-2 or TRBV6-3, the J call TRBJ1-3; a possible D gene is TRBD1 (5 bases). V dropped 5 bases and J dropped 2 bases, with 16 bases sitting between them. This CDR3 is 16 amino acids long. From germline, CDR1 is MNHEY and CDR2 SVGEGT. CDR3 sequence: CASSPAPTETGNTIYF. DNA for the CDR3: TGTGCCAGCAGTCCCGCCCCGACAGAGACTGGAAACACCATATATTTT.

The V and J genes are TRBV3-1 (or the pseudogene TRBV3-2) and TRBJ1-4, with a possible D match to TRBD1 (5 bases). Trimming left V 3 bases short and J 0 bases short, with 8 bases between. Per the germline V gene, CDR1 is LGHDT and CDR2 is YNNKEL (reference sequence). This CDR3 is 15 amino acids long. CDR3 sequence (DNA): TGTGCCAGCAGCCAGCAGACAGCAACTAATGAAAAACTGTTTTTT. This gives the protein CASSQQTATNEKLFF.

The V call is TRBV10-1, the J call TRBJ2-1; D ambiguous. Between the trimmed V and J ends, which lost 4 bases and 0 bases, there was a span of 10 bases. The CDR3 extends over 15 amino acids. Looked up from germline, CDR1 is WNHNN and CDR2 is SYGVQD (reference sequence). CDR3 amino acids: CASSVGGSSYNEQFF. CDR3 in DNA: TGCGCCAGCAGTGTGGGCGGAAGCTCCTACAATGAGCAGTTCTTC.

The chain joins TRBV7-6 to TRBJ2-5; D unclear. Trimming stripped 4 bases from V and 1 base from J, with 10 bases between. CDR3 length: 14 amino acids. Germline assignment: CDR1 SGHVS and CDR2 FNYEAQ. CDR3 in amino acids: CASSSGRGQETQYF. For the CDR3, the DNA is TGTGCCAGCAGCTCCGGCCGAGGCCAAGAGACCCAGTACTTC.

V gene TRBV29-1 combines with J gene TRBJ2-3, with 8 bases lining up with TRBD1. Unmatched junction bases numbered 5, after V lost 7 bases and J lost 2 bases. The CDR3 extends over 13 amino acids. CDR1 is SQVTM and CDR2 is ANQGSEA in the germline V gene. CDR3 sequence (DNA): TGCAGCGCTTGGACAGGGCCCACAGATACGCAGTATTTT. Amino acid sequence: CSAWTGPTDTQYF.

This chain joins TRBV19 and TRBJ2-4; D is perhaps TRBD2 (6 bases). Germline CDR1 is LNHDA and CDR2 is SQIVND (reference sequence). Trimming pared 5 bases from V and 3 bases from J, leaving 14 bases between. This CDR3 contains 15 residues. The CDR3 bases are TGTGCCAGTAGTCCAGGCGGGACCTTCAAAAACATTCAGTACTTC. Its translation is CASSPGGTFKNIQYF.

The V call is TRBV3-1 (or the pseudogene TRBV3-2), the J call TRBJ1-5, with D possibly being TRBD1 (6 bases). V lost 4 bases to trimming and J lost 0 bases, with 7 bases between them. Germline-derived CDR1 and CDR2 are LGHDT and YNNKEL (reference sequence). CDR3 length equals 14 residues. Here the CDR3 DNA reads TGTGCCAGCAGCCCAGGGGTTAGCAATCAGCCCCAGCATTTT. It codes for CASSPGVSNQPQHF.

This clone was detected only once. The V call is TRBV6-5, the J call TRBJ2-7, with D unresolved. V was trimmed by 3 bases and J by 2 bases, leaving 11 bases between them. This CDR3 is built from 14 residues. Germline V gene lookup returns CDR1 MNHEY and CDR2 SVGAGI. The CDR3 is CASSYSRVTYEQYF. As DNA, the CDR3 is TGTGCCAGCAGTTATTCAAGGGTTACCTACGAGCAGTACTTC.

V gene TRBV27 combines with J gene TRBJ2-5; the match to TRBD1 covers 7 bases. V gave up 5 bases and J gave up 5 bases; unmatched junction bases: 8. CDR3 length: 14 residues. Germline CDR1 and CDR2: MNHEY and SMNVEV (reference sequence). The CDR3 DNA is TGTGCCAGCAGTCCACAGGGGATTCCGGAGACCCAGTACTTC. It translates to CASSPQGIPETQYF.

The chain is built from TRBV7-9 and TRBJ2-7, with a possible D match to TRBD1 (5 bases). The CDR3 totals 14 residues. V was cut by 5 bases and J by 0 bases, with 11 bases left in between. CDR1 SEHNR and CDR2 FQNEAQ come from the germline V gene (reference sequence). CDR3 protein: CASSPTGTSYEQYF. CDR3 coding DNA: TGTGCCAGCAGCCCAACAGGAACCTCCTACGAGCAGTACTTC.

The chain couples TRBV6-6 to TRBJ1-2; 7 bases agree with TRBD1. Losses at the gene ends were 0 bases for V and 0 bases for J; bases not matched to a gene: 4. This CDR3 comprises 16 residues. CDR1 is MNHNY, CDR2 SVGAGI, per germline (reference sequence). The CDR3 nucleotides are TGTGCCAGCAGTTACTCGGACAGGTTTTCTAACTATGGCTACACCTTC. Amino acids: CASSYSDRFSNYGYTF.

The chain recombines TRBV24-1 with TRBJ2-3; no firm D call. The CDR3 extends over 12 amino acids. CDR1 and CDR2 from the germline V gene are KGHDR and SFDVKD. V was clipped by 1 base and J by 6 bases, with 4 bases between them. The CDR3 spells CATSDLEDTQYF. The CDR3 DNA reads TGTGCCACCAGTGATTTAGAGGATACGCAGTATTTT.

This clone showed up just a few times. The chain joins TRBV25-1 to TRBJ2-3; D not resolved. Germline assignment: CDR1 MGHDK and CDR2 SYGVNS. The CDR3 contains 14 residues. V shed 2 bases and J shed 0 bases, with 6 bases lying between them. CDR3 in amino acids: CASSEGESTDTQYF. In DNA form, the CDR3 reads TGTGCCAGCAGTGAAGGGGAAAGCACAGATACGCAGTATTTT.

The chain employs TRBV7-2 and TRBJ1-6; 11 bases match TRBD1. Germline-derived CDR1 and CDR2 are SGHTA and FQGNSA. V lost 4 bases, J lost 0 bases, and 2 bases stayed unmatched. The CDR3 is 17 residues long. CDR3 DNA: TGTGCCAGCAGCTCCGGGACAGGGGGCTCCTATAATTCACCCCTCCACTTT. Its translation: CASSSGTGGSYNSPLHF.